This entry features one T cell receptor (beta chain) sequence. V shed 5 bases, J shed 6 bases, and the junction held 8 bases outside the gene matches. The CDR3 runs 14 residues. Germline CDR1 SGHTA, CDR2 FQGNSA. These data originate in a study of blood T cell repertoires in COVID-19. In the authors' workflow: Amplified reference gene primers provided the basis for estimating nucleated cell counts. Generated by immunoSEQ multiplex PCR, the TCRdb table keeps only in-frame clones and is missing some. V and J calls and clone size come straight from that table; D and trimming were deduced from the DNA. This table has roughly 150,000 clones, 85% to 90% appearing once.

Sequenced sample: peripheral blood. This sequence was found in a man aged 18 to 29 with COVID-19, enrolled during active disease. This chain connects TRBV7-2 to TRBJ2-7, with TRBD1 identical over 9 bases. The CDR3 coding sequence is TGTGCCAGCAGCCATCCGGGACAGGGTCGCGAGCAGTACTTC. Its translation is CASSHPGQGREQYF. Combining the CDR3 with reference TRBV7-2 and TRBJ2-7 gives the whole variable domain GAGVSQSPSNKVTEKGKDVELRCDPISGHTALYWYRQSLGQGLEFLIYFQGNSAPDKSGLPSDRFSAERTGGSVSTLTIQRTQQEDSAVYLCASSHPGQGREQYFGPGTRLTVT.